The 32 T cell receptor beta chains presented below share a single source sample, sequenced in a study of cytomegalovirus exposure and HLA in healthy donors (dated by TCRdb to 2016 to 2017). The library was obtained by the immunoSEQ multiplex PCR assay. The multiplex PCR relied on a mix of 60 forward primers for TCR Vbeta segments and 13 reverse primers for TCR Jbeta segments. TCRdb carries this immuneACCESS record with in-frame sequences only. Its versions omit some clonotypes, under half of them owing to an unresolved V gene in the studies checked, with the rest unexplained. This sample gives 100,000 to 150,000 clones in total; around 77% of them show up just once. Clones ranked in the top ten supply less than 6% of the sample. Sequencing was performed on PBMCs. The source of these receptors is a man between 18 and 35 years old in good health and CMV-seropositive.

J is TRBJ2-7 and V is TRBV30; TRBD1 aligns across 9 bases. Germline V gives CDR1 GTSNPN, CDR2 SVGIG (reference sequence). The CDR3 contains 15 residues. Trimming at V came to 2 bases and at J to 0 bases, leaving 5 bases not matched to a gene. The CDR3 DNA is TGTGCCTGGAGTAAGACAGGGGGAAGCTCCTACGAGCAGTACTTC. Protein: CAWSKTGGSSYEQYF.

The J gene is TRBJ2-7, the V gene TRBV7-9; TRBD2 matches 7 bases. V was pared by 5 bases and J by 3 bases, with 7 bases of the junction left unmatched. Germline assignment: CDR1 SEHNR and CDR2 FQNEAQ (reference sequence). CDR3 size: 14 residues. CDR3: CASSQAGLNYEQYF. The CDR3 DNA reads TGTGCCAGCAGCCAAGCGGGGCTGAACTACGAGCAGTACTTC.

The V and J genes are TRBV28 and TRBJ1-3, with D perhaps matching TRBD1 (5 bases). V dropped 4 bases and J dropped 3 bases, with 19 bases sitting between them. Germline loops: CDR1 MDHEN, CDR2 SYDVKM. The CDR3 has 17 residues. In nucleotides, the CDR3 is TGTGCCAGCAGTTCGGACACCCATCTTACCCTTGGAAACACCATATATTTT. Translated, it gives CASSSDTHLTLGNTIYF.

The chain couples TRBV15 to TRBJ1-6, with D uncertain. The CDR3 consists of 13 residues. The V gene lost 0 bases and the J gene lost 9 bases, with 6 bases spanning the gap. Germline loops: CDR1 LNHNV, CDR2 YYDKDF (reference sequence). This CDR3 reads CATSRDRASPLHF. In nucleotides, the CDR3 is TGTGCCACCAGCAGAGATCGAGCTTCACCCCTCCACTTT.

Only one count was recorded for this clone. V is TRBV13 and J is TRBJ2-7; D might be TRBD1 (5 bases). V was shortened by 6 bases and J by 3 bases, with 18 bases between the two germline ends. This CDR3 has 15 amino acids. Germline CDR1 is PRHDT and CDR2 is FYEKMQ (reference sequence). DNA of the CDR3: TGTGCCAGCAGAGTCAGGACCCAAAGGGGCTACGAGCAGTACTTC. Translating it yields CASRVRTQRGYEQYF.

The rearrangement joins TRBV4-2 to TRBJ2-6; D is possibly TRBD1 (6 bases). The V gene lost 2 bases and the J gene lost 4 bases, with 27 bases spanning the gap. Germline lookup yields CDR1 LGHNA and CDR2 YNFKEQ. The CDR3 consists of 21 residues. The CDR3 bases are TGTGCCAGCAGCCAAAATGGGGGACCGGGACAAGGGTTCCTCGGGGCCAACGTCCTGACTTTC. It encodes CASSQNGGPGQGFLGANVLTF.

The V gene is TRBV6-5, the J gene TRBJ2-7; unclear D gene. Trimming stripped 6 bases from V and 4 bases from J, with 10 bases between. This CDR3 spans 12 amino acids. The germline CDR1 and CDR2 sequences are MNHEY and SVGAGI. CDR3 region: CASSKLPYEQYF. CDR3 DNA: TGTGCCAGCAGCAAACTACCATACGAGCAGTACTTC.

The chain links TRBV7-6 to TRBJ2-2, with D possibly TRBD1 on 5 matching bases. The V gene lost 6 bases and the J gene lost 1 base, with 15 bases spanning the gap. There are 16 residues in the CDR3. CDR1 and CDR2 from the germline V gene are SGHVS and FNYEAQ. The CDR3 here is CASSPRRDRNTGELFF. CDR3 bases: TGTGCCAGCAGTCCTCGACGAGACAGGAACACCGGGGAGCTGTTTTTT.

The gene calls are TRBV27 and TRBJ2-7; 9 bases map to TRBD2. CDR1 and CDR2 (germline): MNHEY, SMNVEV (reference sequence). The CDR3 length is 15 residues. Unmatched junction bases numbered 12, after V lost 8 bases and J lost 4 bases. CDR3 in amino acids: CASGKTGTSFYEQYF. As DNA, the CDR3 is TGTGCCAGCGGGAAAACCGGGACTAGCTTTTACGAGCAGTACTTC.

The V and J genes are TRBV6-6 and TRBJ1-4; D gene uncertain. This CDR3 is 13 amino acids long. Germline V CDR1 and CDR2: MNHNY, SVGAGI (reference sequence). Trimming took 5 bases from V and 6 from J, leaving 10 bases between them. The CDR3: CASSQDIDEKLFF. In nucleotides, the CDR3 is TGTGCCAGCAGTCAGGATATCGATGAAAAACTGTTTTTT.

Worth noting for this clone: The sample holds other DNA sequences that translate to the same CDR3. J is TRBJ1-1 and V is TRBV18; D is uncertain. Trimming removed 3 bases from V and 0 bases from J, with 5 bases in between. CDR1 is KGHSH and CDR2 is LQKENI in the germline V gene. There are 13 residues in the CDR3. CDR3 nucleotide sequence: TGTGCCAGCTCACCTCCTGTGAACACTGAAGCTTTCTTT. It is translated as CASSPPVNTEAFF.

This clone was picked up one time. The junction does not match germline at one end; this may be a read error. The V call is TRBV30, the J call TRBJ2-6; D perhaps matches TRBD1 (6 bases). From germline, CDR1 is GTSNPN and CDR2 SVGIG (reference sequence). The CDR3 is made up of 17 amino acids. CDR3 in amino acids: CAWSPGHHLSGANGLTF. CDR3 DNA sequence: TGTGCCTGGTCCCCGGGACACCATCTCTCTGGGGCCAACGGCCTGACTTTC.

V and J are TRBV19 and TRBJ1-1; D might be TRBD1 (5 bases). Germline CDR1 is LNHDA and CDR2 is SQIVND (reference sequence). Trimming took 7 bases from V and 6 from J, leaving 15 bases between them. The CDR3 is made up of 13 amino acids. This CDR3 is CASIMRRGSEAFF. In DNA form, the CDR3 reads TGTGCCAGTATCATGAGAAGGGGCTCTGAAGCTTTCTTT.

The chain employs TRBV6-6 and TRBJ2-1; D gene unclear. Germline-derived CDR1 and CDR2 are MNHNY and SVGAGI (reference sequence). CDR3 length: 13 amino acids. Trimming took 8 bases from V and 2 from J, leaving 10 bases between them. As DNA, the CDR3 is TGTGCCAGCTATCTAGAGACCTACAATGAGCAGTTCTTC. Its protein product is CASYLETYNEQFF.

Comments on this clone: A read error may produce the germline difference seen at one junction end. This chain joins TRBV7-7 and TRBJ2-1, with TRBD2 matching 10 bases. The CDR3 consists of 14 residues. Germline CDR1 reads SSHAT; CDR2 reads FNYEAQ (reference sequence). The CDR3 here is CASSLASGSGEQFF. The CDR3 nucleotides are TGTGCTAGCAGCTTAGCTAGCGGGAGTGGGGAGCAGTTCTTC. Filled out from reference TRBV7-7 and TRBJ2-1, the complete variable domain reads GAGVSQSPRYKVTKRGQDVTLRCDPISSHATLYWYQQALGQGPEFLTYFNYEAQPDKSGLPSDRFSAERPEGSISTLTIQRTEQRDSAMYRCASSLASGSGEQFFGPGTRLTVL.

CDR3 residues: CASSESLNTEAFF. The CDR3 coding sequence is TGTGCCAGCAGTGAATCTCTAAACACTGAAGCTTTCTTT. The V and J genes are TRBV2 and TRBJ1-1; D gene uncertain. The CDR3 covers 13 residues. The germline V and J ends were trimmed by 2 bases and 2 bases, with 6 bases remaining between them. Germline V lookup: CDR1 SNHLY, CDR2 FYNNEI.

The chain uses TRBV5-1 and TRBJ2-7, with 8 bases aligning to TRBD1. V trimming: 0 bases; J trimming: 5 bases; junction bases outside the gene matches: 10. CDR1 is SGHRS and CDR2 is YFSETQ in the germline V gene. The CDR3 is 16 residues long. The CDR3 is CASSLEGGQGTDEQYF. The CDR3 DNA sequence: TGCGCCAGCAGCTTGGAGGGCGGACAGGGAACCGACGAGCAGTACTTC.

The chain links TRBV19 to TRBJ1-3, with TRBD1 identical over 8 bases. Germline V gene sequence: CDR1 LNHDA, CDR2 SQIVND (reference sequence). The J segment lost 3 bases and the V segment lost 6 bases, leaving 7 bases of the junction unmatched. The length of the CDR3 is 15 residues. DNA for the CDR3: TGTGCCAGTAGACGACAGGGGATCGGTGGAAACACCATATATTTT. It codes for CASRRQGIGGNTIYF.

This clone appeared a few times. The chain links TRBV9 to TRBJ2-2; D call uncertain. Between the trimmed V and J ends, which lost 0 bases and 2 bases, there was a span of 8 bases. CDR1 and CDR2 (germline): SGDLS, YYNGEE. The length of the CDR3 is 15 residues. The CDR3 nucleotides read TGTGCCAGCAGCGTAGACAGCATTAACACCGGGGAGCTGTTTTTT. This codes for CASSVDSINTGELFF.

In its sample, this clone was seen a few times. The V and J genes are TRBV14 and TRBJ1-6; TRBD1 matches at 8 bases. The CDR3 has 15 amino acids. Looked up from germline, CDR1 is SGHDN and CDR2 is FVKESK. The V and J ends lost 4 bases and 6 bases, in that order; junction bases with no gene match: 5. CDR3 nucleotide sequence: TGTGCCAGCAGCCGCGGACAGGGCTCTAATTCACCCCTCCACTTT. It specifies CASSRGQGSNSPLHF.

This clone was seen a handful of times. The chain uses TRBV9 and TRBJ2-2, with TRBD1 matching over 8 bases. Germline CDR1 SGDLS, CDR2 YYNGEE. Trimming took 3 bases from V and 1 from J; bases not matched to a gene: 8. The CDR3 covers 17 residues. DNA for the CDR3: TGTGCCAGCAGCGAAGTAGCCGGGACAGGGAACACCGGGGAGCTGTTTTTT. Protein: CASSEVAGTGNTGELFF.

The chain couples TRBV28 to TRBJ1-2, with D perhaps matching TRBD1 (5 bases). The CDR3 length is 13 residues. V was shortened by 6 bases and J by 2 bases, with 10 bases between the two germline ends. CDR1 and CDR2 from the germline V gene are MDHEN and SYDVKM. The CDR3 is CASSGRTNYGYTF. DNA for the CDR3: TGTGCCAGCAGCGGCAGGACAAACTATGGCTACACCTTC.

V is TRBV11-2 and J is TRBJ2-3; tentatively, D is TRBD2 (6 bases). Germline CDR1 and CDR2: SGHAT and FQNNGV. V lost 1 base to trimming and J lost 4 bases, with 21 bases between them. The CDR3 contains 18 residues. CDR3 coding DNA: TGTGCCAGCAGCTTAGGAAGACTTGGGACTGGTGGGCCAGATACGCAGTATTTT. It translates to CASSLGRLGTGGPDTQYF.

The J gene is TRBJ2-1, the V gene TRBV5-4; D call uncertain. Germline V gives CDR1 SGHNT, CDR2 YYREEE (reference sequence). The ends were cut back, 0 bases at V and 7 bases at J, with 8 bases in the middle. This CDR3 is built from 13 residues. The CDR3 region is CASSLAAENEQFF. The CDR3 nucleotides are TGTGCCAGCAGCTTGGCCGCGGAGAATGAGCAGTTCTTC.

V usage is TRBV27 and J usage is TRBJ2-1; D is unresolved. V was trimmed by 11 bases and J by 4 bases, leaving 12 bases between them. CDR1 and CDR2 from the germline V gene are MNHEY and SMNVEV (reference sequence). This CDR3 has 12 residues. The CDR3 DNA reads TGTGCCGCGTCGACAAAATACAATGAGCAGTTCTTC. Translation: CAASTKYNEQFF.

Here the CDR3 DNA reads TGTGCCATCAGAACGACTAGCGGGAGCGGAGAAAGGGCCAACGTCCTGACTTTC. Protein: CAIRTTSGSGERANVLTF. The chain joins TRBV10-3 to TRBJ2-6; TRBD2 agrees at 12 bases. Germline V gene sequence: CDR1 ENHRY, CDR2 SYGVKD. The CDR3 totals 18 residues. V shed 6 bases, J shed 5 bases, and the junction held 11 bases outside the gene matches.

A few counts support this clone. V and J are TRBV5-4 and TRBJ1-2; 8 bases map to TRBD1. CDR1 is SGHNT, CDR2 YYREEE, per germline (reference sequence). The CDR3 sequence is 14 residues long. Trimming took 4 bases from V and 5 from J; bases not matched to a gene: 7. The CDR3 sequence is CASSQTRTGYGYTF. As DNA, the CDR3 is TGTGCCAGCAGCCAGACTCGGACAGGGTATGGCTACACCTTC.

The V and J genes are TRBV9 and TRBJ2-3; D uncertain. CDR1 is SGDLS and CDR2 is YYNGEE in the germline V gene. The CDR3 covers 15 residues. V shed 0 bases and J shed 0 bases, with 8 bases lying between them. This chain's CDR3 is CASSVDWASTDTQYF. The CDR3 DNA is TGTGCCAGCAGCGTAGATTGGGCTAGCACAGATACGCAGTATTTT.

The rearrangement links TRBV5-1 to TRBJ2-3; TRBD2 aligns across 7 bases. Germline assignment: CDR1 SGHRS and CDR2 YFSETQ. CDR3 size: 15 residues. Unmatched junction bases numbered 6, after V lost 0 bases and J lost 5 bases. The CDR3: CASSLGGGDGDTQYF. CDR3 nucleotides: TGCGCCAGCAGCTTGGGGGGAGGGGACGGAGATACGCAGTATTTT.

CDR3 loop: CASRQPGQGRDKNIQYF. The CDR3 DNA sequence: TGTGCCAGCAGACAACCGGGACAGGGTCGGGACAAAAACATTCAGTACTTC. The genes are TRBV11-2 and TRBJ2-4; 9 nucleotides line up with TRBD1. The V segment lost 6 bases and the J segment 3 bases; nucleotides outside the gene matches: 12. The CDR3 has 17 residues. Germline V gives CDR1 SGHAT, CDR2 FQNNGV.

This clone is a singleton in its sample. The CDR3 DNA follows: TGTGCCAGCAGTTCAGGGGGACAGTACGAGCAGTACTTC. Translating it yields CASSSGGQYEQYF. This chain links TRBV27 with TRBJ2-7, with TRBD1 identical over 7 bases. J was trimmed by 4 bases and V by 4 bases; bases with no gene match: 4. Germline CDR1 is MNHEY and CDR2 is SMNVEV (reference sequence). The length of the CDR3 is 13 residues.

J is TRBJ2-1 and V is TRBV18; no reliable D call. CDR1 is KGHSH, CDR2 LQKENI, per germline. V gave up 2 bases and J gave up 4 bases, with 15 bases separating them. The CDR3 is 16 amino acids. The CDR3: CASSPSVQRNYNEQFF. The CDR3 DNA sequence: TGTGCCAGCTCACCATCTGTCCAGAGGAATTACAATGAGCAGTTCTTC. Looking up the rest from reference TRBV18 and TRBJ2-1 gives the full variable domain: NAGVMQNPRHLVRRRGQEARLRCSPMKGHSHVYWYRQLPEEGLKFMVYLQKENIIDESGMPKERFSAEFPKEGPSILRIQQVVRGDSAAYFCASSPSVQRNYNEQFFGPGTRLTVL.